This TCR beta chain emerged from a study of radiotherapy plus CTLA-4 blockade in lung cancer. Notes on the study in general: Blood TCR clones of tumor origin expanded after radiotherapy plus ipilimumab. In blood, early T cell clone dynamics reportedly predicted response best, together with interferon-beta.

The study gave focal radiation plus ipilimumab CTLA-4 blockade to patients with chemo-refractory metastatic non-small-cell lung cancer. Clones were sequenced by immunoSEQ multiplex PCR, and TCRdb holds only the in-frame ones, with some missing. In the table there are 45,000 or so clones, roughly 76% of which are singletons. This clone has just one count. Its target is not known. The sequence was collected from a human donor with non-small cell lung cancer who had stable disease on radiotherapy plus ipilimumab. The sequences come from peripheral blood, collected from a patient treated with radiotherapy plus ipilimumab.

The CDR3 nucleotides read TGTGCCAGCACAAGAGACAGGGGGTGGGTCGGGGAGCTGTTTTTT. This encodes CASTRDRGWVGELFF. The chain couples TRBV2 to TRBJ2-2; 9 nucleotides align to TRBD1. The germline V gene has CDR1 SNHLY and CDR2 FYNNEI. With 7 bases clipped from V and 7 bases from J, the junction kept 10 bases outside the gene matches. This CDR3 region has 15 residues.